Listed here are 30 T cell receptor beta chains from one sample, sequenced in a study of early T cells in non-severe SARS-CoV-2 infection. TCRdb reanalysed the 5' RACE reads using MiXCR and keeps one entry per CDR3 protein. The table lists some 24,000 distinct CDR3 sequences, around 4% of them singletons, with less than 20% in the top ten. The sample taken for sequencing was whole blood. The receptor set was obtained from an adult who was a healthcare worker with PCR-confirmed SARS-CoV-2 infection or an uninfected control (not recorded which).

This clonotype was observed many times. The CDR3 loop reads CASSLGPTSGGSLKTQYF. The CDR3 region has the DNA TGTGCCAGCAGCCTCGGACCAACCTCCGGGGGCTCTTTGAAGACCCAGTACTTC. The chain links TRBV11-2 to TRBJ2-5; D is possibly TRBD1 or TRBD2 (6 bases each). V was pared by 5 bases and J by 6 bases, with 28 bases between. The CDR3 has 18 amino acids. The germline V gene encodes CDR1 SGHAT and CDR2 FQNNGV.

This clonotype was picked up many times. The chain employs TRBV19 and TRBJ1-4; 8 bases map to TRBD1. Germline loops: CDR1 LNHDA, CDR2 SQIVND (reference sequence). The junction had 17 bases not matched to a gene; V was cut back by 5 bases and J by 6 bases. This CDR3 contains 18 residues. CDR3 DNA sequence: TGTGCCAGTAGTCATTCCGGGACAGGAGGAAAAGTTGATGAAAAACTGTTTTTT. It is translated as CASSHSGTGGKVDEKLFF. Based on the CDR3 plus reference TRBV19 and TRBJ1-4, the full variable domain is DGGITQSPKYLFRKEGQNVTLSCEQNLNHDAMYWYRQDPGQGLRLIYYSQIVNDFQKGDIAEGYSVSREKKESFPLTVTSAQKNPTAFYLCASSHSGTGGKVDEKLFFGSGTQLSVL.

This clonotype was recorded at least ten times. The chain recombines TRBV20-1 with TRBJ2-3; D not certain. The CDR3 sequence is 12 residues long. The germline gives CDR1 DFQATT, CDR2 SNEGSKA (reference sequence). Between the trimmed V and J ends, which lost 3 bases and 2 bases, there was a span of 6 bases. The CDR3 DNA reads TGCAGTGCTAGTGACGACACAGATACGCAGTATTTT. Translating gives CSASDDTDTQYF.

This clonotype was seen a handful of times. The genes are TRBV6-2 or TRBV6-3 and TRBJ2-3; D ambiguous. CDR3 length: 13 amino acids. The germline V gene encodes CDR1 MNHEY and CDR2 SVGEGT. Between the trimmed V and J ends, which lost 6 bases and 6 bases, there was a span of 13 bases. CDR3 coding DNA: TGTGCCAGCAGCCGCACCCGCGTGGATACGCAGTATTTT. This codes for CASSRTRVDTQYF.

This clonotype was seen ten or more times. This chain uses TRBV4-1 with TRBJ1-6; D ambiguous. This CDR3 contains 14 residues. V dropped 4 bases and J dropped 8 bases, with 12 bases sitting between them. CDR1 MGHRA and CDR2 YSYEKL come from the germline V gene. The CDR3 DNA reads as TGCGCCAGCAGCCGCTTATCTCTGGATTCACCCCTCCACTTT. Residues: CASSRLSLDSPLHF.

This clonotype was seen repeatedly, ten times or more. CDR3 amino acids: CASTWDRADNEQFF. The CDR3 region has the DNA TGTGCCAGCACCTGGGACAGGGCCGACAATGAGCAGTTCTTC. The rearrangement uses TRBV6-2 or TRBV6-3 and TRBJ2-1, with 9 bases that match TRBD1. V was clipped by 7 bases and J by 5 bases; unmatched bases: 6. CDR3 length equals 14 residues. Germline V gene sequence: CDR1 MNHEY, CDR2 SVGEGT.

The genes are TRBV2 and TRBJ1-2; D is uncertain. This CDR3 comprises 13 residues. The V end lost 2 bases, the J end lost 5 bases, and 9 bases lay between the germline ends. Germline CDR1 SNHLY, CDR2 FYNNEI. For the CDR3, the DNA is TGTGCCAGCAGTGAAAGGGATAGGTATGGCTACACCTTC. Protein: CASSERDRYGYTF.

This clonotype was observed a few times. This chain links TRBV28 with TRBJ2-3, with a possible D match to TRBD2 (6 bases). V lost 3 bases, J lost 3 bases, and 10 bases lay in between. Germline V lookup: CDR1 MDHEN, CDR2 SYDVKM. This CDR3 region has 14 residues. Written as DNA, the CDR3 is TGTGCCAGCAGTTTGGCGGGAAGGACAGATACGCAGTATTTT. Protein: CASSLAGRTDTQYF.

This clonotype is medium-sized in the sample. V usage is TRBV11-2 and J usage is TRBJ2-7; maybe TRBD2 (6 bases). The CDR3 covers 11 residues. The germline V and J ends were trimmed by 7 bases and 4 bases, with 8 bases remaining between them. Germline V CDR1 and CDR2: SGHAT, FQNNGV. CDR3 sequence: CASTRGYEQYF. The DNA for the CDR3 is TGTGCCAGCACGCGGGGATACGAGCAGTACTTC.

In its sample, this clonotype was seen many times. The rearrangement uses TRBV12-3 or TRBV12-4 and TRBJ1-3, with a tentative D call TRBD1 (6 bases). The CDR3 length is 16 residues. V lost 1 base to trimming and J lost 0 bases, with 10 bases between them. The CDR3 bases are TGTGCCAGCAGTTTAGGGACAGCCTCCTCTGGAAACACCATATATTTT. Its protein is CASSLGTASSGNTIYF.

This clonotype was found many times. In DNA, the CDR3 is TGTGCCAGCAGTAACCCGCCTGGGGGCAATGAGCAGTTCTTC. This translates into CASSNPPGGNEQFF. The chain has TRBV12-3 or TRBV12-4 and TRBJ2-1; D might be TRBD1 or TRBD2, each matching 5 bases. With 5 bases removed from V and 6 bases from J, the gap between germline ends came to 14 bases. The CDR3 is 14 amino acids.

This clonotype was detected many times. At one end, the junction sequence differs from germline, possibly due to a read error. The rearrangement joins TRBV15 to TRBJ2-1; D not certain. The CDR3 covers 11 residues. Germline V gene lookup returns CDR1 LNHNV and CDR2 YYDKDF (reference sequence). CDR3 DNA: TGTGCCACCAGCAGAGACGGGCCACGGCTCTTC. It specifies CATSRDGPRLF.

This clonotype was counted at least ten times. The chain employs TRBV9 and TRBJ1-4; TRBD1 matches 9 bases. This CDR3 has 13 amino acids. Germline trimming cut 3 bases from V and 16 bases from J; bases unmatched to any gene: 10. Germline V gives CDR1 SGDLS, CDR2 YYNGEE. The CDR3 sequence: CASSETDRGPPFF. For the CDR3, the DNA is TGTGCCAGCAGCGAGACGGACAGGGGTCCTCCGTTTTTT.

This clonotype was seen only a few times. V is TRBV7-8 and J is TRBJ2-7, with 7 bases lining up with TRBD1. Unmatched junction bases numbered 2, after V lost 4 bases and J lost 2 bases. CDR1 and CDR2 (germline): SGHVS, FQNEAQ. This CDR3 comprises 13 residues. The CDR3 is CASSSRGTYEQYF. CDR3 bases: TGTGCCAGCAGCTCCAGGGGGACCTACGAGCAGTACTTC.

This clonotype was seen at least ten times. The rearrangement joins TRBV20-1 to TRBJ1-6, with TRBD1 identical over 8 bases. This CDR3 spans 13 amino acids. CDR1 is DFQATT, CDR2 SNEGSKA, per germline (reference sequence). V gave up 6 bases and J gave up 9 bases; unmatched junction bases: 7. In nucleotides, the CDR3 is TGCAGTGCCAGCGACAGGGGTCTTTCACCCCTCCACTTT. The encoded protein is CSASDRGLSPLHF.

This clonotype has ten or more counts. V and J are TRBV9 and TRBJ1-1, with a tentative D call TRBD1 (6 bases). CDR3 length: 13 amino acids. Trimming left V 7 bases short and J 4 bases short, with 14 bases between. Germline CDR1 reads SGDLS; CDR2 reads YYNGEE. The CDR3 is CASAEGDGTEAFF. In DNA form, the CDR3 reads TGTGCCAGCGCCGAGGGGGACGGCACTGAAGCTTTCTTT.

This clonotype appeared many times. This rearrangement joins TRBV20-1 to TRBJ2-1, with a possible D match to TRBD2 (6 bases). The V and J ends lost 3 bases and 3 bases respectively, with 12 bases between them. CDR1 and CDR2 from the germline V gene are DFQATT and SNEGSKA (reference sequence). CDR3 length: 14 amino acids. CDR3 loop: CSASPGVDYNEQFF. For the CDR3, the DNA is TGCAGTGCTAGTCCGGGAGTGGACTACAATGAGCAGTTCTTC.

This clonotype was found many times. This sequence joins TRBV7-9 and TRBJ2-1; possibly TRBD2 for D (6 bases). The CDR3 has 16 amino acids. V was trimmed by 6 bases and J by 5 bases, leaving 20 bases between them. Germline values: CDR1 SEHNR, CDR2 FQNEAQ (reference sequence). The CDR3 DNA reads as TGTGCCAGCAGTGGGGTTCCGGGGGTAAGCCACAATGAGCAGTTCTTC. It encodes CASSGVPGVSHNEQFF.

This clonotype has a handful of counts. This sequence joins TRBV7-2 and TRBJ1-6; perhaps TRBD1 as D (6 bases). Trimming shortened V by 4 bases and J by 6 bases, and 19 bases separated the two germline ends. The germline V gene has CDR1 SGHTA and CDR2 FQGNSA. CDR3 size: 17 residues. The CDR3 loop is CASSYTGTPKPNSPLHF. DNA of the CDR3: TGTGCCAGCAGCTACACGGGGACACCCAAACCTAATTCACCCCTCCACTTT.

This clonotype was counted only a few times. The junction departs from germline at one end; a sequencing error may be responsible. J is TRBJ2-6 and V is TRBV6-5; 9 bases are a match to TRBD1. The CDR3 runs 19 residues. Germline V lookup: CDR1 MNHEY, CDR2 SVGAGI. The CDR3 loop reads CVSSYFHGQGFSGANVLTF. The CDR3 coding sequence is TGTGTCAGCAGTTACTTCCACGGACAGGGGTTCTCTGGGGCCAACGTCCTGACTTTC.

Ten or more counts support this clonotype. This chain links TRBV10-3 with TRBJ2-7; 9 nucleotides align to TRBD2. The CDR3 is 13 residues long. Germline values: CDR1 ENHRY, CDR2 SYGVKD. J lost 3 bases, V lost 5 bases, and 2 bases had no gene match. This CDR3 is CAISSTSGYEQYF. The CDR3 nucleotides are TGTGCCATCAGTTCGACTAGCGGCTACGAGCAGTACTTC.

Points on this clonotype: A much more abundant neighbour one base away suggests this may be a read error. The chain links TRBV29-1 to TRBJ2-7; D is uncertain. The V gene's germline CDR1 is SQVTM and CDR2 ANQGSEA. The CDR3 covers 11 residues. CDR3 sequence reads: CSVGLVYERYF. In DNA, the CDR3 is TGCAGCGTTGGTTTGGTGTACGAGCGGTACTTC.

The chain recombines TRBV20-1 with TRBJ2-7; D is undetermined. CDR3 length: 10 amino acids. Germline V gene lookup returns CDR1 DFQATT and CDR2 SNEGSKA (reference sequence). Between the trimmed V and J ends, which lost 2 bases and 7 bases, there was a span of 6 bases. For the CDR3, the DNA is TGCAGTGCTAGATTGGTTGAGCAGTACTTC. Its translation: CSARLVEQYF.

This clonotype was seen many times. The rearrangement joins TRBV20-1 to TRBJ2-7; D remains ambiguous. The CDR3 contains 12 residues. The germline V gene encodes CDR1 DFQATT and CDR2 SNEGSKA (reference sequence). Deletions cut 3 bases from V and 0 bases from J, with 6 bases between. The DNA for the CDR3 is TGCAGTGCTAGGGGGTCCTCCTACGAGCAGTACTTC. It is translated as CSARGSSYEQYF.

The sample holds many counts of this clonotype. The rearrangement uses TRBV6-5 and TRBJ2-1, with 14 bases matching TRBD2. The CDR3 has 15 residues. V lost 6 bases to trimming and J lost 9 bases; unmatched junction nucleotides: 7. CDR1 and CDR2 (germline): MNHEY, SVGAGI. This chain's CDR3 is CASRPGTSGSREQFF. CDR3 sequence (DNA): TGTGCCAGCAGACCCGGGACTAGCGGGAGTCGTGAGCAGTTCTTC.

This clonotype was recorded a few times. V is TRBV2 and J is TRBJ2-1; 7 bases align to TRBD2. The germline V gene encodes CDR1 SNHLY and CDR2 FYNNEI. V shed 5 bases, J shed 0 bases, and the junction held 4 bases outside the gene matches. This CDR3 contains 15 residues. The CDR3 reads CASSLAGASYNEQFF. CDR3 bases: TGTGCCAGCAGTTTAGCGGGCGCCTCCTACAATGAGCAGTTCTTC.

This clonotype came up a few times. The chain combines TRBV11-1 with TRBJ2-4; a weak D match, TRBD1 (5 bases). There are 14 residues in the CDR3. Trimming left V 5 bases short and J 3 bases short, with 11 bases between. The germline V gene has CDR1 SGHAT and CDR2 FQDESV (reference sequence). CDR3 bases: TGTGCCAGCAGCCGGCAGGGCCACAAAAACATTCAGTACTTC. Translating it yields CASSRQGHKNIQYF.

This clonotype was detected ten times or more. The rearrangement joins TRBV28 to TRBJ1-1, with a possible D match to TRBD1 (5 bases). The ends were cut back, 6 bases at V and 11 bases at J, with 16 bases in the middle. Germline CDR1 is MDHEN and CDR2 is SYDVKM. The CDR3 covers 12 residues. CDR3 residues: CASRKPGTPAFF. As DNA, the CDR3 is TGTGCCAGCAGAAAACCCGGGACGCCGGCTTTCTTT.

This clonotype was counted only a few times. This chain connects TRBV5-6 to TRBJ1-5; TRBD1 aligns across 8 bases. CDR3 length equals 16 residues. V lost 3 bases to trimming and J lost 4 bases; unmatched junction nucleotides: 9. CDR1 is SGHDT, CDR2 YYEEEE, per germline. The CDR3, as DNA: TGTGCCAGCAGCTCTGGTACGGGACAGGAAAATCAGCCCCAGCATTTT. Residues: CASSSGTGQENQPQHF.

V usage is TRBV24-1 and J usage is TRBJ2-1; D remains ambiguous. Germline CDR1 KGHDR, CDR2 SFDVKD. The CDR3 has 18 residues. The V and J ends lost 0 bases and 3 bases respectively, with 17 bases between them. The CDR3, as DNA: TGTGCCACCAGTGATTTGCAGGCAGACACAAATCACTACAATGAGCAGTTCTTC. This encodes CATSDLQADTNHYNEQFF.